This T cell receptor beta chain appears in the sequencing data of a study of CXCR3-negative and CXCR3-positive naive CD8 T cells. Study-wide results and limits: Naive cells positive for CXCR3 carried more hydrophobic TRB CDR3s than CXCR3-negative ones.

The CDR3 length is 15 residues. Germline lookup yields CDR1 MDHEN and CDR2 SYDVKM. UMI-labeled TRB cDNA libraries were prepared by 5' RACE. For each CDR3 protein, TCRdb gives one entry from its re-call of the 5' RACE reads, without DNA. In all, the sample yields about 150,000 distinct CDR3 sequences. As regards this clonotype: Its antigen is still unknown.

Sequences were obtained from naive CXCR3+ CD8+ T cells from blood. Stated subset: CD45RO-CCR7+CD27+CD95- naive CD8+ T cells expressing CXCR3 (TNR3+). The chain links TRBV28 to TRBJ1-6. The receptor was isolated from a human donor in good health. Some clones in this sample may be carry-over from other donors' samples. Here the CDR3 reads CASSLGFSYNSPLHF.